The rows below give T cell receptor beta chains drawn from one sample of a study of cytomegalovirus exposure and HLA in healthy donors. Method: immunoSEQ multiplex PCR; TCRdb's copy keeps in-frame clones and lacks some. The profile shows 200,000 to 300,000 clones, 75% to 90% of them singletons. Sequenced: PBMCs. The receptor source for this set is a woman between 25 and 40 years old in good health and CMV-seropositive. Both conserved end residues are part of each CDR3. The order of the fields is J gene, D gene, V gene, clone size, CDR3 DNA, CDR3 protein. D genes are given only for firm matches. Clone size is shown for a subset of rows, as once, few, many or a class of expanded clone.

j_call: TRBJ2-2; d_call: TRBD1; v_call: TRBV19; clone_size: .; cdr3_nt: TGTGCCAGTAGTACCCCAAGACAGGGGGCGATCTCCGGGGAGCTGTTTTTT; cdr3_aa: CASSTPRQGAISGELFF
j_call: TRBJ1-3; d_call: .; v_call: TRBV27; clone_size: .; cdr3_nt: TGTGCCAGCTCTACGGCACAGGGACGAAACACCATATATTTT; cdr3_aa: CASSTAQGRNTIYF
j_call: TRBJ2-2; d_call: .; v_call: TRBV4-1; clone_size: .; cdr3_nt: TGCGCCAGCAGCCACGGCCAGGGGACCGGGGAGCTGTTTTTT; cdr3_aa: CASSHGQGTGELFF
j_call: TRBJ2-1; d_call: TRBD2; v_call: TRBV7-9; clone_size: .; cdr3_nt: TGTGCCAGCAGCTTAGCCGGGACTAGCTATGAGCAGTTCTTC; cdr3_aa: CASSLAGTSYEQFF
j_call: TRBJ2-7; d_call: TRBD2; v_call: TRBV5-1; clone_size: .; cdr3_nt: TGCGCCAGCAGCCCACGGACTAGCGGGAGTCCCGAGCAGTACTTC; cdr3_aa: CASSPRTSGSPEQYF
j_call: TRBJ2-7; d_call: TRBD2; v_call: TRBV11-2; clone_size: .; cdr3_nt: TGTGCCAGCAGCTCGCTAGCGGGAGTATCCTACGAGCAGTACTTC; cdr3_aa: CASSSLAGVSYEQYF
j_call: TRBJ2-3; d_call: TRBD2; v_call: TRBV7-2; clone_size: .; cdr3_nt: TGTGCCAGCACCAACTGGCGGGAGGACCGCACAGATACGCAGTATTTT; cdr3_aa: CASTNWREDRTDTQYF
j_call: TRBJ2-6; d_call: .; v_call: TRBV2; clone_size: .; cdr3_nt: TGTGCCAGTTCGACAGCCAACTCTGGGGCCAACGTCCTGACTTTC; cdr3_aa: CASSTANSGANVLTF
j_call: TRBJ2-7; d_call: TRBD2; v_call: TRBV5-1; clone_size: .; cdr3_nt: TGCGCCAGCAGCCGGACTAGCGGAAGCTCCTACGAGCAGTACTTC; cdr3_aa: CASSRTSGSSYEQYF
j_call: TRBJ2-7; d_call: .; v_call: TRBV15; clone_size: .; cdr3_nt: TGTGCCACCAGCAGAGCCGGGACACCGTCCTACGAGCAGTACTTC; cdr3_aa: CATSRAGTPSYEQYF
j_call: TRBJ2-7; d_call: .; v_call: TRBV18; clone_size: .; cdr3_nt: TGTGCCAGCTCACCGGCCCAGGTTGTTTTGAACGAGCAGTACTTC; cdr3_aa: CASSPAQVVLNEQYF
j_call: TRBJ1-1; d_call: .; v_call: TRBV28; clone_size: .; cdr3_nt: TGTGCCACCGCACTGTGGACAGATGAAGCTTTCTTT; cdr3_aa: CATALWTDEAFF
j_call: TRBJ2-1; d_call: .; v_call: TRBV19; clone_size: once; cdr3_nt: TGTGCCAGTAGTAGGGGGACTGGCCGGTCAGGTGAGCAGTTCTTC; cdr3_aa: CASSRGTGRSGEQFF
j_call: TRBJ1-1; d_call: .; v_call: TRBV5-1; clone_size: .; cdr3_nt: TGCGCCAGCAGCTTGGACAGTAACACTGAAGCTTTCTTT; cdr3_aa: CASSLDSNTEAFF
j_call: TRBJ2-1; d_call: .; v_call: TRBV18; clone_size: .; cdr3_nt: TGTGCCAGCTCACCTCAGGTGTTCAGTGAGCAGTTCTTC; cdr3_aa: CASSPQVFSEQFF
j_call: TRBJ2-7; d_call: TRBD1; v_call: TRBV27; clone_size: few; cdr3_nt: TGTGCCACCGAGGACAGGGTGCGGCAGTACTTC; cdr3_aa: CATEDRVRQYF
j_call: TRBJ2-7; d_call: .; v_call: TRBV29-1; clone_size: .; cdr3_nt: TGCAGCGTATTCGCAGGGGTTCGCTACGAGCAGTACTTC; cdr3_aa: CSVFAGVRYEQYF
j_call: TRBJ2-3; d_call: .; v_call: TRBV7-9; clone_size: .; cdr3_nt: TGTGCCAGCAGCCAACTACTAGGGACTAGCACAGATACGCAGTATTTT; cdr3_aa: CASSQLLGTSTDTQYF
j_call: TRBJ2-7; d_call: TRBD1; v_call: TRBV9; clone_size: .; cdr3_nt: TGTGCCAGCAGCATGGGACAGGGAAGCGAGCAGTACTTC; cdr3_aa: CASSMGQGSEQYF
j_call: TRBJ2-7; d_call: .; v_call: TRBV10-3; clone_size: .; cdr3_nt: TGTGCCATCAGTGAGACTCCTACAGGAAACGAGCAGTACTTC; cdr3_aa: CAISETPTGNEQYF
j_call: TRBJ1-5; d_call: .; v_call: TRBV6-1; clone_size: .; cdr3_nt: TGTGCCAGCACTTTGATGGAGGAGGGCAATCAGCCCCAGCATTTT; cdr3_aa: CASTLMEEGNQPQHF
j_call: TRBJ1-4; d_call: .; v_call: TRBV28; clone_size: .; cdr3_nt: TGTGCCAGCAGTCCGCAGGGAACAACTAATGAAAAACTGTTTTTT; cdr3_aa: CASSPQGTTNEKLFF
j_call: TRBJ1-5; d_call: .; v_call: TRBV19; clone_size: .; cdr3_nt: TGTGCCAGTAGTATAGCTGCTGGGGCCAGTACTCAGCCCCAGCATTTT; cdr3_aa: CASSIAAGASTQPQHF
j_call: TRBJ2-5; d_call: .; v_call: TRBV29-1; clone_size: .; cdr3_nt: TGCAGCGCCTGGGAGGGGGGAGAGACCCAGTACTTC; cdr3_aa: CSAWEGGETQYF
j_call: TRBJ1-2; d_call: TRBD1; v_call: TRBV7-9; clone_size: .; cdr3_nt: TGTGCCAGCAACCAGGACAGGGGGCTTTTCTATGGCTACACCTTC; cdr3_aa: CASNQDRGLFYGYTF
j_call: TRBJ1-5; d_call: .; v_call: TRBV11-2; clone_size: .; cdr3_nt: TGTGCCAGCAGCCAAGTCGGGGGTGTCAATCAGCCCCAGCATTTT; cdr3_aa: CASSQVGGVNQPQHF
j_call: TRBJ2-4; d_call: TRBD1; v_call: TRBV13; clone_size: .; cdr3_nt: TGTGCCAGCAGCCGCCCTGGGACAGCATTAGCCAAAAACATTCAGTACTTC; cdr3_aa: CASSRPGTALAKNIQYF
j_call: TRBJ2-7; d_call: .; v_call: TRBV5-1; clone_size: .; cdr3_nt: TGCGCCAGCAGCTCGATCGGGAGCTCCTACGAGCAGTACTTC; cdr3_aa: CASSSIGSSYEQYF
j_call: TRBJ1-1; d_call: TRBD1; v_call: TRBV5-6; clone_size: .; cdr3_nt: TGTGCCAGCAGATCCCGGGACAGAGCGACGAACACTGAAGCTTTCTTT; cdr3_aa: CASRSRDRATNTEAFF
j_call: TRBJ2-2; d_call: .; v_call: TRBV30; clone_size: .; cdr3_nt: TGTGCCTGGAGTGTTAGAGACAGGCCGAACACCGGGGAGCTGTTTTTT; cdr3_aa: CAWSVRDRPNTGELFF
j_call: TRBJ1-4; d_call: .; v_call: TRBV7-2; clone_size: .; cdr3_nt: TGTGCCAGCAGCCCGAGGACGGGGGAAAAACTGTTTTTT; cdr3_aa: CASSPRTGEKLFF
j_call: TRBJ2-7; d_call: TRBD1; v_call: TRBV11-2; clone_size: .; cdr3_nt: TGTGCCAGCCGTCCCGGGACAGGGAGATCCGAGCAGTACTTC; cdr3_aa: CASRPGTGRSEQYF
j_call: TRBJ1-1; d_call: .; v_call: TRBV14; clone_size: .; cdr3_nt: TGTGCCAGCAGCCAAGGTATAAACACTGAAGCTTTCTTT; cdr3_aa: CASSQGINTEAFF
j_call: TRBJ2-2; d_call: .; v_call: TRBV7-2; clone_size: .; cdr3_nt: TGTGCCAGCAGCTTGGGACACTTGAACACCGGGGAGCTGTTTTTT; cdr3_aa: CASSLGHLNTGELFF
j_call: TRBJ1-5; d_call: .; v_call: TRBV28; clone_size: .; cdr3_nt: TGTGCCAGCACCCGGGTGGGGGCGAGCAATCAGCCCCAGCATTTT; cdr3_aa: CASTRVGASNQPQHF
j_call: TRBJ2-7; d_call: .; v_call: TRBV29-1; clone_size: once; cdr3_nt: TGCAGCGTTGGACAGGACATCTCCTACGAGCAGTACTTC; cdr3_aa: CSVGQDISYEQYF
j_call: TRBJ2-4; d_call: .; v_call: TRBV28; clone_size: .; cdr3_nt: TGTGCCAGCGGGTTGCCGGGATCCAAAAACATTCAGTACTTC; cdr3_aa: CASGLPGSKNIQYF
j_call: TRBJ1-1; d_call: .; v_call: TRBV30; clone_size: .; cdr3_nt: TGTGCCTGGAGTGTAGGGGGAGACGGGCTAGAAGCTTTCTTT; cdr3_aa: CAWSVGGDGLEAFF
j_call: TRBJ2-7; d_call: TRBD1; v_call: TRBV28; clone_size: .; cdr3_nt: TGTGCCAGCAGACAGGGACAGAACAACCTCTACGAGCAGTACTTC; cdr3_aa: CASRQGQNNLYEQYF
j_call: TRBJ2-7; d_call: TRBD1; v_call: TRBV29-1; clone_size: once; cdr3_nt: TGCAGCGTTCGACAGGGGATGAACGAGCAGTACTTC; cdr3_aa: CSVRQGMNEQYF
j_call: TRBJ2-2; d_call: .; v_call: TRBV7-8; clone_size: .; cdr3_nt: TGTGCGGGCGGGGGCACCGTAAACACCGGGGAGCTGTTTTTT; cdr3_aa: CAGGGTVNTGELFF
j_call: TRBJ1-1; d_call: TRBD1; v_call: TRBV15; clone_size: few; cdr3_nt: TGTGCCACCAGCAGAGATCTCGGACAGGGCACTGAAGCTTTCTTT; cdr3_aa: CATSRDLGQGTEAFF
j_call: TRBJ2-3; d_call: .; v_call: TRBV10-3; clone_size: .; cdr3_nt: TGTGCCATCCGAACCACCCCAGCGAGCACAGATACGCAGTATTTT; cdr3_aa: CAIRTTPASTDTQYF
j_call: TRBJ2-7; d_call: TRBD1; v_call: TRBV4-1; clone_size: .; cdr3_nt: TGCGCCAGCAGCCAAGAAAGTCGGGGACAGGGGGCCTACGAGCAGTACTTC; cdr3_aa: CASSQESRGQGAYEQYF
j_call: TRBJ2-5; d_call: TRBD1; v_call: TRBV29-1; clone_size: .; cdr3_nt: TGCAGCGAAGGACAGGGCTTGGGGGAGACCCAGTACTTC; cdr3_aa: CSEGQGLGETQYF